These 17 T cell receptor beta chains came from one sample sequenced in a study of blood T cells in healthy people across ages (dated by TCRdb to the mid-2010s). Library preparation was by 5' RACE. Sequencing was carried out with an Illumina HiSeq 2500. The second PCR ran for about 6 to 12 cycles and used a J-beta primer mix along with a sample-barcoded 5' primer. TCRdb redid the processing of the public reads, applying fastp at Q25 and MiXCR, and retained in-frame beta chains. Rows matching on CDR3 protein sequence are summarized as one entry with the most common DNA and genes. For this sample the table gives 920,000 or so distinct CDR3 sequences, of which roughly 45% were detected only once. Clones ranked in the top ten supply around 18% of the sample. Sequenced sample: blood. The receptors here all came from a woman aged 55 to 70 in good health.

The chain links TRBV25-1 to TRBJ2-5; 8 bases agree with TRBD1. The tail of the sequence fits TRBJ2-7 better, so the J call may be wrong. The germline V gene has CDR1 MGHDK and CDR2 SYGVNS. The CDR3 contains 12 residues. CDR3 in DNA: TGTGCCAGCAACGGAGGACAGGGCGAGCAGTACTTC. Protein sequence: CASNGGQGEQYF.

This clonotype showed up just once. The chain uses TRBV28 and TRBJ2-3; D ambiguous. The germline gives CDR1 MDHEN, CDR2 SYDVKM. V was trimmed by 1 base and J by 6 bases, leaving 11 bases between them. The length of the CDR3 is 14 residues. The CDR3 DNA reads TGTGCCAGCAGTTTATTAGTCTTAAGGGATACGCAGTATTTT. Translated: CASSLLVLRDTQYF.

V gene TRBV28 combines with J gene TRBJ2-3; 12 bases map to TRBD2. The CDR3 extends over 16 amino acids. Trimming took 5 bases from V and 5 from J; bases not matched to a gene: 8. Germline V gives CDR1 MDHEN, CDR2 SYDVKM. CDR3 DNA: TGTGCCAGCAGTCCCCTAGCGGGAGGGCCAAGAGATACGCAGTATTTT. Translated: CASSPLAGGPRDTQYF.

This clonotype was observed a handful of times. Here the CDR3 DNA reads TGTGCCAGCAGTTTGGGGACACAGGTGGGGCAGGATCAGCCCCAGCATTTT. Its protein product is CASSLGTQVGQDQPQHF. This rearrangement joins TRBV12-3 or TRBV12-4 to TRBJ1-5; tentative D call: TRBD1 (6 bases). V lost 3 bases and J lost 5, with 20 bases in between. The CDR3 sequence is 17 residues long.

The genes are TRBV7-9 and TRBJ2-7; tentatively, D is TRBD2 (6 bases). In germline, CDR1 is SEHNR, CDR2 FQNEAQ (reference sequence). Trimming pared 6 bases from V and 0 bases from J, leaving 12 bases between. The CDR3 covers 14 residues. The CDR3 nucleotides are TGTGCCAGCAGTATGGGGGGAACCTCCTACGAGCAGTACTTC. Protein product: CASSMGGTSYEQYF.

There are a few counts of this clonotype. The chain links TRBV6-5 to TRBJ1-6, with D possibly TRBD1 on 6 matching bases. This CDR3 spans 15 amino acids. CDR1 and CDR2 from the germline V gene are MNHEY and SVGAGI. V was trimmed by 2 bases and J by 7 bases, leaving 12 bases between them. The CDR3 nucleotides read TGTGCCAGCAGTTACGAGGGGGGCAGGAATTCACCCCTCCACTTT. It translates to CASSYEGGRNSPLHF.

The rearrangement uses TRBV27 and TRBJ2-7, with TRBD2 identical over 10 bases. Germline lookup yields CDR1 MNHEY and CDR2 SMNVEV (reference sequence). With V trimmed by 3 bases and J by 0 bases, 5 bases remained unmatched. The CDR3 contains 16 residues. CDR3: CASSFRLAGSSYEQYF. The CDR3 nucleotides are TGTGCCAGCAGTTTCCGACTAGCGGGCAGCTCCTACGAGCAGTACTTC.

This clonotype was seen only a few times. The chain recombines TRBV27 with TRBJ2-3, with D maybe TRBD2 (6 bases). Germline V gives CDR1 MNHEY, CDR2 SMNVEV (reference sequence). This CDR3 spans 15 amino acids. The V end was cut by 1 base, the J end by 0 bases, with 8 bases between. The CDR3 protein is CASSLFSGSTDTQYF. CDR3 nucleotides: TGTGCCAGCAGTTTATTCAGCGGGAGCACAGATACGCAGTATTTT.

CDR3 protein: CASRIYGQGNQPQHF. The CDR3 nucleotides are TGTGCCAGCAGGATATACGGACAGGGCAATCAGCCCCAGCATTTT. The chain is built from TRBV6-2 or TRBV6-3 and TRBJ1-5; TRBD1 aligns across 7 bases. Per the germline V gene, CDR1 is MNHEY and CDR2 is SVGEGT. With 6 bases clipped from V and 2 bases from J, the junction kept 7 bases outside the gene matches. This CDR3 spans 15 amino acids.

This clonotype occurred many times. The genes are TRBV9 and TRBJ2-5; D gene ambiguous. Looked up from germline, CDR1 is SGDLS and CDR2 is YYNGEE. The V end was cut by 0 bases, the J end by 1 base, with 7 bases between. CDR3 length equals 14 residues. CDR3 protein: CASSVGGSQETQYF. CDR3 nucleotide sequence: TGTGCCAGCAGCGTAGGGGGATCCCAAGAGACCCAGTACTTC.

This chain's CDR3 is CAISAPVQNTFNTGELFF. In nucleotides, the CDR3 is TGTGCCATCAGTGCCCCCGTACAAAACACTTTTAACACCGGGGAGCTGTTTTTT. The chain has TRBV10-3 and TRBJ2-2; no clear D gene. The CDR3 runs 18 residues. Trimming shortened V by 4 bases and J by 2 bases, and 20 bases separated the two germline ends. The V gene's germline CDR1 is ENHRY and CDR2 SYGVKD.

V and J are TRBV5-1 and TRBJ2-2, with 8 nucleotides matching TRBD2. CDR1 and CDR2 from the germline V gene are SGHRS and YFSETQ. V lost 0 bases to trimming and J lost 4 bases; unmatched junction nucleotides: 2. This CDR3 region has 15 residues. Here the CDR3 reads CASSLVLAGTGELFF. The CDR3 DNA sequence: TGCGCCAGCAGCTTGGTCCTAGCGGGCACCGGGGAGCTGTTTTTT.

Details on this clonotype: Given a much more abundant clone one base away, this may be a read error. The J gene is TRBJ2-5, the V gene TRBV12-3 or TRBV12-4, with D perhaps matching TRBD2 (5 bases). The CDR3 has 12 residues. The V and J ends lost 6 bases and 11 bases respectively, with 16 bases between them. CDR3 region: CASSHSAYKQYF. For the CDR3, the DNA is TGTGCCAGCAGCCATAGCGCGTACAAGCAGTACTTC.

The chain links TRBV29-1 to TRBJ2-7, with D tentatively TRBD1 (5 bases). There are 12 residues in the CDR3. Germline V CDR1 and CDR2: SQVTM, ANQGSEA. V lost 4 bases and J 3 bases, leaving 10 bases between the germline ends. CDR3 in DNA: TGCAGCGTTGCACAGGACATCTACGAGCAGTACTTC. This codes for CSVAQDIYEQYF.

This clonotype has a handful of counts. This chain links TRBV27 with TRBJ1-2; D uncertain. The CDR3 consists of 12 residues. V lost 8 bases and J 4 bases, leaving 11 bases between the germline ends. From germline, CDR1 is MNHEY and CDR2 SMNVEV (reference sequence). CDR3 sequence: CASLPGSYGYTF. Here the CDR3 DNA reads TGTGCCAGCTTGCCAGGAAGCTATGGCTACACCTTC.

With regard to this clonotype: The junction and the germline gene differ at one end; a read error may be behind it. V gene TRBV7-3 combines with J gene TRBJ1-6, with D hard to call. From germline, CDR1 is SGHTA and CDR2 FQGTGA. The CDR3 is made up of 14 amino acids. CDR3 DNA sequence: TGTGCCAGTAGCTTTCGGGCTAGTGGTTCACCCCCCCACTTT. Translated, it gives CASSFRASGSPPHF.

The CDR3 region has the DNA TGTGCCAGCAGCGTGGACCCGGGATCGGGTATGAATGAGCAGTTCTTC. Protein product: CASSVDPGSGMNEQFF. V and J are TRBV9 and TRBJ2-1, with D tentatively TRBD2 (5 bases). CDR3 length: 16 amino acids. CDR1 and CDR2 (germline): SGDLS, YYNGEE. V shed 2 bases and J shed 7 bases, with 19 bases lying between them.